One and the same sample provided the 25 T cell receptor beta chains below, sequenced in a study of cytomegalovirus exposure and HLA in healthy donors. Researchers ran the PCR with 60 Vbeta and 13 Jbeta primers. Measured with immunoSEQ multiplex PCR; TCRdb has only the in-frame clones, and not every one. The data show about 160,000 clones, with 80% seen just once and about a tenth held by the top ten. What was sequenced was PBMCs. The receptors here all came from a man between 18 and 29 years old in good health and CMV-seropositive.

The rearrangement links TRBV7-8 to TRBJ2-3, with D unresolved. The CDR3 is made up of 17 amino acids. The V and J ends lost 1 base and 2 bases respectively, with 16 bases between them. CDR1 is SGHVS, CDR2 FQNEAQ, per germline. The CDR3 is CASSLVVAVTYTDTQYF. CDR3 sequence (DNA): TGTGCCAGCAGCTTAGTGGTGGCGGTGACCTACACAGATACGCAGTATTTT. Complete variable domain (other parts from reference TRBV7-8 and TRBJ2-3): GAGVSQSPRYKVAKRGQDVALRCDPISGHVSLFWYQQALGQGPEFLTYFQNEAQLDKSGLPSDRFFAERPEGSVSTLKIQRTQQEDSAVYLCASSLVVAVTYTDTQYFGPGTRLTVL.

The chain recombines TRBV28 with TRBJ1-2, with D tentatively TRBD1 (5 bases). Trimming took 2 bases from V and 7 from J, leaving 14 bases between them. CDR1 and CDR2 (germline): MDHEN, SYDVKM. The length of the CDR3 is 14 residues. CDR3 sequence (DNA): TGTGCCAGCAGTTTAGGCGGGGCGGTGGGTGGCTACACCTTC. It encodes CASSLGGAVGGYTF.

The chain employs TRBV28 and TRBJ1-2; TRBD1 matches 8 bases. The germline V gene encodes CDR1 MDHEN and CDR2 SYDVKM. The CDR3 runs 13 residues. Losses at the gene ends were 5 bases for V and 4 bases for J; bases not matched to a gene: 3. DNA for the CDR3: TGTGCCAGCAGTGGACAGGGTAGCTATGGCTACACCTTC. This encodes CASSGQGSYGYTF.

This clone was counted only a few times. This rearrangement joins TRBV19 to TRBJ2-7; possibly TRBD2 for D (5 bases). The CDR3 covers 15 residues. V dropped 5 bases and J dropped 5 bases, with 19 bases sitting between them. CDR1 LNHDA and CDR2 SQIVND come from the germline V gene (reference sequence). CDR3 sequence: CASSERTASRDEQYF. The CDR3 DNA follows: TGTGCCAGTAGTGAGCGGACCGCCTCTCGGGACGAGCAGTACTTC.

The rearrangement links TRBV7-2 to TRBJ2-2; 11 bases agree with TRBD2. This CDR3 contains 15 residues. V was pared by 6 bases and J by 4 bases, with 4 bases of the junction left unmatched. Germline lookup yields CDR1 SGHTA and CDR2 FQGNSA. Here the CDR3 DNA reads TGTGCCAGCAGTCTTAGCGGGAGGGGCACCGGGGAGCTGTTTTTT. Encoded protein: CASSLSGRGTGELFF.

In nucleotides, the CDR3 is TGCGCCAGCAGTCCCTCGGTCCACGAGCAGTACTTC. As protein: CASSPSVHEQYF. The V gene is TRBV10-2, the J gene TRBJ2-7, with D unclear. Germline values: CDR1 WSHSY, CDR2 SAAADI. The CDR3 is made up of 12 amino acids. V was cut by 5 bases and J by 5 bases, with 10 bases left in between.

The CDR3 sequence is CASSSGQGARGYTF. The CDR3 nucleotides read TGTGCCAGCAGCTCCGGACAGGGGGCGAGGGGCTACACCTTC. V and J are TRBV7-9 and TRBJ1-2; 11 bases match TRBD1. CDR3 length equals 14 residues. The V gene end was trimmed by 4 bases and the J gene end by 8 bases; junction bases not matched to a gene: 6. CDR1 and CDR2 (germline): SEHNR, FQNEAQ (reference sequence).

The CDR3 is CASSFRTDNEKLFF. The CDR3 nucleotides read TGTGCCAGCAGCTTTAGGACAGATAATGAAAAACTGTTTTTT. The rearrangement links TRBV5-4 to TRBJ1-4, with a possible D match to TRBD1 (6 bases). The CDR3 spans 14 residues. Germline V gene data show CDR1 as SGHNT and CDR2 as YYREEE (reference sequence). The germline V and J ends were trimmed by 2 bases and 4 bases, with 9 bases remaining between them.

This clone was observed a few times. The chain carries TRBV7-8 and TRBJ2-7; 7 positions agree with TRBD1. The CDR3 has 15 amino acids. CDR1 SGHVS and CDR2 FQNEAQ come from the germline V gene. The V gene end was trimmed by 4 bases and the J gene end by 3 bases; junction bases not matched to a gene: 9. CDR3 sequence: CASSWSLGQVYEQYF. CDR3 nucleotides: TGTGCCAGCAGCTGGAGTCTAGGACAGGTCTACGAGCAGTACTTC.

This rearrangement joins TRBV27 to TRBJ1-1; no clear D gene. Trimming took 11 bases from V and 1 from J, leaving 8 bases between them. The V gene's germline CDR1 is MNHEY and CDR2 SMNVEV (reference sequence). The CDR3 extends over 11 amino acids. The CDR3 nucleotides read TGTGCCTCCACATCGAACACTGAAGCTTTCTTT. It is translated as CASTSNTEAFF.

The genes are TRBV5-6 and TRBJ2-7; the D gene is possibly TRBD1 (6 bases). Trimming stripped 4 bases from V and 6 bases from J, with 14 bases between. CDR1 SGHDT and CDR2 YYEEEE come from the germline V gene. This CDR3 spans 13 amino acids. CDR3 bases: TGTGCCAGCAGCCGGACAAACAGGGTCGAGCAGTACTTC. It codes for CASSRTNRVEQYF.

In DNA, the CDR3 is TGTGCCAGCAGCTGGGGGGGACTAGCGGGAGGCGGTACGCAGTATTTT. This sequence encodes CASSWGGLAGGGTQYF. The rearrangement joins TRBV5-4 to TRBJ2-3; TRBD2 matches 15 bases. V lost 3 bases, J lost 8 bases, and 7 bases stayed unmatched. Germline CDR1 SGHNT, CDR2 YYREEE (reference sequence). The CDR3 has 16 residues.

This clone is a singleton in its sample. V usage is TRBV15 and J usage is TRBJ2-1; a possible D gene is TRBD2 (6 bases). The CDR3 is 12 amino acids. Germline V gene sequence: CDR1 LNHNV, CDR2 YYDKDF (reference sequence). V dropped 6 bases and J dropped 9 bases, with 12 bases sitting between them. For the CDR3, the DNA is TGTGCCACCAGAGAGATGGAGGGTGAGCAGTTCTTC. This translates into CATREMEGEQFF.

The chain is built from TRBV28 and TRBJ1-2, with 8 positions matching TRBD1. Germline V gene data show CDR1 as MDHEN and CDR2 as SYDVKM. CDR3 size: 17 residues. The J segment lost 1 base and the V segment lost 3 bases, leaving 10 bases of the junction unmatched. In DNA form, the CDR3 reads TGTGCCAGCAGTTTTAGCAAGGAGACAGGGGTTAACTATGGCTACACCTTC. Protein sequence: CASSFSKETGVNYGYTF.

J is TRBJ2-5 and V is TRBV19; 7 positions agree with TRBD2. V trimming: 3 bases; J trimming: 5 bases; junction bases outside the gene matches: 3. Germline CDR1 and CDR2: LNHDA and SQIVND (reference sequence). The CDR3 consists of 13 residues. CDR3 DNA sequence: TGTGCCAGTAGTATGGTGGGAGGGGAGACCCAGTACTTC. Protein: CASSMVGGETQYF.

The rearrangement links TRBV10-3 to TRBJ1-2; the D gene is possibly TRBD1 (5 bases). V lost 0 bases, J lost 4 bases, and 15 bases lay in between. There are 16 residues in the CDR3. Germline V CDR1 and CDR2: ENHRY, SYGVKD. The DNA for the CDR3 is TGTGCCATCAGTGAGTCGAGGGGACTGATGGTCTATGGCTACACCTTC. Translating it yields CAISESRGLMVYGYTF.

The DNA of the CDR3 is TGTGCCAGCAGCGTCCCGGGAGGGTACAATGAGCAGTTCTTC. It codes for CASSVPGGYNEQFF. This rearrangement joins TRBV5-6 to TRBJ2-1, with 8 positions matching TRBD2. The CDR3 is made up of 14 amino acids. Germline V gene lookup returns CDR1 SGHDT and CDR2 YYEEEE. With 4 bases clipped from V and 4 bases from J, the junction kept 4 bases outside the gene matches.

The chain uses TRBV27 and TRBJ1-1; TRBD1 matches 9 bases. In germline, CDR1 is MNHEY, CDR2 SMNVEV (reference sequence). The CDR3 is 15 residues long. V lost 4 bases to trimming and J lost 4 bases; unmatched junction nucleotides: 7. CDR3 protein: CASSSVTGGVTEAFF. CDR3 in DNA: TGTGCCAGCAGTTCCGTGACAGGGGGGGTCACTGAAGCTTTCTTT.

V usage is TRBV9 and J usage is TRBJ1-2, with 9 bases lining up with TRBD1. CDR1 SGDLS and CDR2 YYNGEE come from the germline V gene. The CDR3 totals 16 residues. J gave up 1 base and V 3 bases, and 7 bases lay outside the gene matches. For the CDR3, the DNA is TGTGCCAGCAGCGGGGACAGGGTTCCGCTTAACTATGGCTACACCTTC. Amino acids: CASSGDRVPLNYGYTF.

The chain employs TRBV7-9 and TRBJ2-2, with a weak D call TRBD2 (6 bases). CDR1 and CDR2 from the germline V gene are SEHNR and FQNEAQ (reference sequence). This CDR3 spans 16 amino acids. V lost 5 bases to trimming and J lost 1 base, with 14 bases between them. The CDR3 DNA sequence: TGTGCCAGCAGCCCCCGGGACTGGGAGAACACCGGGGAGCTGTTTTTT. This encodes CASSPRDWENTGELFF.

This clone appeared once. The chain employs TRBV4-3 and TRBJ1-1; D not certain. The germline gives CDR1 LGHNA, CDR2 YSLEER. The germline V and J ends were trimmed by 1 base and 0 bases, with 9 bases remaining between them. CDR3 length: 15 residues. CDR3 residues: CASSQGRSVNTEAFF. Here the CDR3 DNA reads TGCGCCAGCAGCCAAGGAAGATCAGTGAACACTGAAGCTTTCTTT.

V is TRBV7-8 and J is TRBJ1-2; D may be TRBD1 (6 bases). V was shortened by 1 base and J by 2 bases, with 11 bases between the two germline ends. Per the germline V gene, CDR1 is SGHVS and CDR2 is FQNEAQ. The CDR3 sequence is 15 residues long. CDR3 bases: TGTGCCAGCAGCTTAGAGGTCAGGGGAAACTATGGCTACACCTTC. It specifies CASSLEVRGNYGYTF.

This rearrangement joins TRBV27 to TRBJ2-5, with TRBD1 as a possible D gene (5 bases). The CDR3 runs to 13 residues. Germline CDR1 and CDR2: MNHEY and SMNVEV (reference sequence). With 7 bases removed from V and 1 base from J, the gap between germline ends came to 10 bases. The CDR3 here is CASTQRGQETQYF. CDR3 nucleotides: TGTGCCAGCACCCAAAGGGGCCAAGAGACCCAGTACTTC.

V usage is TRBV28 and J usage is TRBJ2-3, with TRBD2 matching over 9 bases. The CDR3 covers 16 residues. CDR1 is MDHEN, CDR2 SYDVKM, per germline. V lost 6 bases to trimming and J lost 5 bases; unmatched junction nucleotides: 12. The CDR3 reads CASSSPSGRMRDTQYF. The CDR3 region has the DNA TGTGCCAGCAGCTCTCCGAGCGGGAGGATGAGAGATACGCAGTATTTT.

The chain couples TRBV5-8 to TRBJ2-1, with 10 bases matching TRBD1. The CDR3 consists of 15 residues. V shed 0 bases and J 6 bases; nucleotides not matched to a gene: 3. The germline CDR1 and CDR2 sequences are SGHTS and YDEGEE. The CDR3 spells CASSLGQGAGNEQFF. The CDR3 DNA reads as TGTGCCAGCAGCTTGGGACAGGGGGCCGGCAATGAGCAGTTCTTC. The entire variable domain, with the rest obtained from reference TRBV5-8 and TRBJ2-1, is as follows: EAGVTQSPTHLIKTRGQQATLRCSPISGHTSVYWYQQALGLGLQFLLWYDEGEERNRGNFPPRFSGRQFPNYSSELNVNALELEDSALYLCASSLGQGAGNEQFFGPGTRLTVL.